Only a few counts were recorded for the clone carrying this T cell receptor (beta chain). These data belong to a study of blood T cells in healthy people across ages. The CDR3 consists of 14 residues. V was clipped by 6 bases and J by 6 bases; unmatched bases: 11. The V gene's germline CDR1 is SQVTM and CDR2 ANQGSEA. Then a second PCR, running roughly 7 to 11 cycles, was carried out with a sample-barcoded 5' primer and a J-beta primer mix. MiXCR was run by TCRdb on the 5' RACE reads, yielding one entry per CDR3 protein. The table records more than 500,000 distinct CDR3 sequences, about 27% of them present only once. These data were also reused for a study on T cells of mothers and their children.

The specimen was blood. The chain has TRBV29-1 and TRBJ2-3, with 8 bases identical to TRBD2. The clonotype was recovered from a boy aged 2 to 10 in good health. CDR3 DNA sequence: TGCAGCGTCGTAGGGACTAGTCGTTGGGATACGCAGTATTTT. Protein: CSVVGTSRWDTQYF.